This T cell receptor (beta chain) was identified during a study of cytomegalovirus exposure and HLA in healthy donors. CDR3 length: 19 residues. Trimming pared 1 base from V and 1 base from J, leaving 22 bases between. The germline V gene has CDR1 SGHNT and CDR2 YYREEE (reference sequence). Use of 60 Vbeta and 13 Jbeta primers characterized the PCR. Clones were read by immunoSEQ multiplex PCR, and TCRdb kept only the in-frame ones, dropping some. In the table there are 190,000 or so clones, around 86% of which are singletons. The sequencing sample was made of PBMCs. This sequence originates from a woman aged 45-59 years in good health and CMV-seropositive. The chain is built from TRBV5-4 and TRBJ2-3; D is possibly TRBD1 (5 bases). Written as DNA, the CDR3 is TGTGCCAGCAGCTTGTCTATTACCGTTGCTAGGGGTCGCACAGATACGCAGTATTTT. Amino acid sequence: CASSLSITVARGRTDTQYF. The complete variable domain, with remaining parts taken from reference TRBV5-4 and TRBJ2-3, reads ETGVTQSPTHLIKTRGQQVTLRCSSQSGHNTVSWYQQALGQGPQFIFQYYREEENGRGNFPPRFSGLQFPNYSSELNVNALELDDSALYLCASSLSITVARGRTDTQYFGPGTRLTVL.